One and the same sample provided the 26 T cell receptor beta chains below, sequenced in a study of CD8+CD57+ T cells in acquired aplastic anemia. Profiles of TCR beta VDJ and CDR3 were generated from a genomic DNA template. One entry per CDR3 protein, called by TCRdb with MiXCR from the reads. The data contain just over 400,000 distinct CDR3 sequences, 60% to 80% of them seen just once; the ten biggest clones take up 4%. The sequencing sample was made of sorted CD4+, CD8+, or CD8+CD57+ T cells (not recorded which) from PBMCs. Receptor source: a human donor in good health, serving as a control.

Remarks on this clonotype: The junction does not match germline at one end; this may be a read error. J is TRBJ2-3 and V is TRBV9; D may be TRBD2 (6 bases). The CDR3 is made up of 14 amino acids. Germline V CDR1 and CDR2: SGDLS, YYNGEE. CDR3 nucleotide sequence: TGCGCCAGCAGTGAAGGGGCGGGAAGGGATACGCAGTATTTT. It yields the protein CASSEGAGRDTQYF. Complete variable domain (other parts from reference TRBV9 and TRBJ2-3): DSGVTQTPKHLITATGQRVTLRCSPRSGDLSVYWYQQSLDQGLQFLIQYYNGEERAKGNILERFSAQQFPDLHSELNLSSLELGDSALYFCASSEGAGRDTQYFGPGTRLTVL.

The chain combines TRBV20-1 with TRBJ2-1, with 14 bases that match TRBD2. V was clipped by 3 bases and J by 7 bases; unmatched bases: 5. Germline-derived CDR1 and CDR2 are DFQATT and SNEGSKA (reference sequence). The CDR3 is 15 amino acids. The chain's CDR3 is CSASGTSGGRNEQFF. The CDR3 DNA follows: TGCAGTGCTAGCGGGACTAGCGGGGGCAGAAATGAGCAGTTCTTC.

This chain links TRBV7-3 with TRBJ2-7; the match to TRBD2 covers 8 bases. Germline V gene data show CDR1 as SGHTA and CDR2 as FQGTGA. The CDR3 length is 16 residues. V shed 3 bases, J shed 3 bases, and the junction held 10 bases outside the gene matches. The CDR3 reads CASSFRGSGAYYEQYF. In DNA, the CDR3 is TGTGCCAGCAGCTTTCGGGGTAGCGGGGCCTACTACGAGCAGTACTTC. Supplemented by reference TRBV7-3 and TRBJ2-7, the full variable domain reads GAGVSQTPSNKVTEKGKYVELRCDPISGHTALYWYRQSLGQGPEFLIYFQGTGAADDSGLPNDRFFAVRPEGSVSTLKIQRTERGDSAVYLCASSFRGSGAYYEQYFGPGTRLTVT.

This clonotype has a count of ten or more. This CDR3 reads CASSLRQQGHSGYTF. CDR3 nucleotide sequence: TGTGCCAGCAGCCTGCGCCAACAGGGACACAGTGGCTACACCTTC. This chain links TRBV7-8 with TRBJ1-2, with TRBD1 as a possible D gene (6 bases). Germline-derived CDR1 and CDR2 are SGHVS and FQNEAQ. There are 15 residues in the CDR3. Trimming removed 5 bases from V and 7 bases from J, with 20 bases in between.

This clonotype occurred a few times. The rearrangement uses TRBV24-1 and TRBJ2-7; D unresolved. The CDR3 sequence is 12 residues long. V lost 4 bases and J 9 bases, leaving 12 bases between the germline ends. The germline gives CDR1 KGHDR, CDR2 SFDVKD. The CDR3 coding sequence is TGTGCCACCAGTGACCCCGTTGGGGTGCAGTACTTC. This translates into CATSDPVGVQYF.

The J gene is TRBJ2-1, the V gene TRBV9; 10 nucleotides align to TRBD2. The CDR3 is 15 amino acids. Germline trimming cut 2 bases from V and 6 bases from J; bases unmatched to any gene: 5. Germline CDR1 and CDR2: SGDLS and YYNGEE. The CDR3 sequence: CASSVPSGSSNEQFF. For the CDR3, the DNA is TGTGCCAGCAGCGTTCCTAGCGGGAGCAGCAATGAGCAGTTCTTC.

This clonotype appeared a single time. This rearrangement joins TRBV20-1 to TRBJ1-2, with TRBD1 as a possible D gene (5 bases). V dropped 0 bases and J dropped 8 bases, with 10 bases sitting between them. The CDR3 totals 12 residues. In germline, CDR1 is DFQATT, CDR2 SNEGSKA (reference sequence). Written as DNA, the CDR3 is TGCAGTGCTAGAGATGCCGAGGGGGGCTACACCTTC. It yields the protein CSARDAEGGYTF.

This clonotype was found many times. The chain links TRBV20-1 to TRBJ2-1; D unclear. The V gene's germline CDR1 is DFQATT and CDR2 SNEGSKA (reference sequence). There are 12 residues in the CDR3. V dropped 5 bases and J dropped 5 bases, with 10 bases sitting between them. CDR3 nucleotides: TGCAGTGCTGTTCATTGGAACAATGAGCAGTTCTTC. The encoded protein is CSAVHWNNEQFF.

Many counts were recorded for this clonotype. This chain joins TRBV20-1 and TRBJ2-3; 10 bases map to TRBD1. The V segment lost 4 bases and the J segment 4 bases; nucleotides outside the gene matches: 5. The CDR3 extends over 14 amino acids. The V gene's germline CDR1 is DFQATT and CDR2 SNEGSKA (reference sequence). The CDR3 region has the DNA TGCAGTGCTATCCGGGACAGGGGATCAGATACGCAGTATTTT. This translates into CSAIRDRGSDTQYF.

The rearrangement uses TRBV9 and TRBJ1-6; TRBD1 aligns across 9 bases. The CDR3 extends over 17 amino acids. Germline V gene data show CDR1 as SGDLS and CDR2 as YYNGEE. V was clipped by 0 bases and J by 4 bases; unmatched bases: 5. This chain's CDR3 is CASSVAGTGTYNSPLHF. DNA for the CDR3: TGTGCCAGCAGCGTAGCCGGGACAGGGACATATAATTCACCCCTCCACTTT.

Note on this clonotype: Relative to the germline gene, one junction end is altered; a read error may explain this. This chain uses TRBV9 with TRBJ1-2; D not resolved. The CDR3 is made up of 14 amino acids. Germline CDR1 SGDLS, CDR2 YYNGEE. The CDR3 sequence is CATSRDRAGSRYTF. CDR3 nucleotide sequence: TGTGCCACCAGCAGAGATAGGGCGGGTTCACGCTACACCTTC.

This clonotype was picked up many times. A read error may explain this, as a much larger clone is one base away. The chain employs TRBV2 and TRBJ2-1; D unclear. V dropped 4 bases and J dropped 6 bases, with 1 base sitting between them. In germline, CDR1 is SNHLY, CDR2 FYNNEI. The length of the CDR3 is 10 residues. This CDR3 reads CASSGNEQFF. The CDR3 bases are TGTGCCAGCAGTGGCAATGAGCAGTTCTTC.

This sequence joins TRBV7-8 and TRBJ1-2, with 9 positions matching TRBD1. After removal of 0 bases from V and 6 bases from J, the junction contained 8 bases not matched to a gene. Per germline, CDR1 SGHVS and CDR2 FQNEAQ. This CDR3 comprises 16 residues. The CDR3 here is CASSLAGQGFPNGYTF. The CDR3 nucleotides are TGTGCCAGCAGCTTAGCGGGACAGGGCTTCCCAAATGGCTACACCTTC.

This chain connects TRBV5-1 to TRBJ2-6, with TRBD2 identical over 9 bases. In germline, CDR1 is SGHRS, CDR2 YFSETQ. This CDR3 is built from 14 residues. Losses at the gene ends were 8 bases for V and 4 bases for J; bases not matched to a gene: 4. CDR3 in DNA: TGCGCCAGTCTAGCGGGGTCCGGGGCCAACGTCCTGACTTTC. As protein: CASLAGSGANVLTF. Looking up the rest from reference TRBV5-1 and TRBJ2-6 gives the full variable domain: KAGVTQTPRYLIKTRGQQVTLSCSPISGHRSVSWYQQTPGQGLQFLFEYFSETQRNKGNFPGRFSGRQFSNSRSEMNVSTLELGDSALYLCASLAGSGANVLTFGAGSRLTVL.

Comments on this clonotype: The CDR3 does not close with the conserved phenylalanine or tryptophan, likely indicating a read error. J is TRBJ1-2 and V is TRBV7-2; no clear D gene. This CDR3 contains 13 residues. Germline V lookup: CDR1 SGHTA, CDR2 FQGNSA. The germline V and J ends were trimmed by 6 bases and 3 bases, with 11 bases remaining between them. CDR3 DNA sequence: TGTGCCAGCAGTTCCGGGCGGGACTATGGCTACACCTGC. Amino acids: CASSSGRDYGYTC.

The V gene is TRBV20-1, the J gene TRBJ2-2; D remains ambiguous. Trimming took off 0 bases at V and 7 bases at J, with 6 bases between the two ends. The CDR3 is made up of 12 amino acids. Germline V gene data show CDR1 as DFQATT and CDR2 as SNEGSKA (reference sequence). The chain's CDR3 is CSARDSSGELFF. The CDR3, as DNA: TGCAGTGCTAGAGATAGCAGCGGGGAGCTGTTTTTT.

With respect to this clonotype: Since the CDR3 does not end with the conserved phenylalanine or tryptophan, this likely comes from a read error. J is TRBJ1-2 and V is TRBV15, with D uncertain. The CDR3 totals 14 residues. Germline V CDR1 and CDR2: LNHNV, YYDKDF (reference sequence). The V end was cut by 0 bases, the J end by 3 bases, with 8 bases between. In DNA form, the CDR3 reads TGTGCCACCAGCAGAGACCTGATTGACTATGGCTACACCGTC. Translated: CATSRDLIDYGYTV.

This sequence joins TRBV20-1 and TRBJ1-4; D is unresolved. V lost 3 bases and J 8 bases, leaving 16 bases between the germline ends. Germline CDR1 reads DFQATT; CDR2 reads SNEGSKA (reference sequence). The CDR3 contains 14 residues. As DNA, the CDR3 is TGCAGTGCTAGGTCACGGCGGAAGAAAGAAAAACTGTTTTTT. Protein sequence: CSARSRRKKEKLFF.

V is TRBV2 and J is TRBJ1-1, with TRBD1 matching 11 bases. With V trimmed by 5 bases and J by 8 bases, 10 bases remained unmatched. CDR1 and CDR2 from the germline V gene are SNHLY and FYNNEI. The CDR3 runs to 15 residues. The CDR3 coding sequence is TGTGCCAGCAGTCCTGCACGGACAGGGGGCACAGAAGCTTTCTTT. It translates to CASSPARTGGTEAFF.

Details on this clonotype: Being one base from a much bigger clone, this may be a read error. The chain combines TRBV12-3 or TRBV12-4 with TRBJ2-7; 8 bases line up with TRBD2. There are 15 residues in the CDR3. CDR3 amino acids: CASGFHGGAVYEQYF. The CDR3 DNA reads TGTGCCAGCGGTTTTCACGGGGGGGCCGTTTACGAGCAGTACTTC.

This chain links TRBV25-1 with TRBJ1-2; 7 positions agree with TRBD1. In germline, CDR1 is MGHDK, CDR2 SYGVNS. CDR3 length: 16 residues. With 5 bases clipped from V and 5 bases from J, the junction kept 14 bases outside the gene matches. The CDR3 protein is CASSPTALGTAYGYTF. CDR3 sequence (DNA): TGTGCCAGCAGTCCTACTGCCCTCGGGACAGCTTATGGCTACACCTTC.

This clonotype came up once. The junction does not match germline at one end; this may be a read error. The gene calls are TRBV7-2 and TRBJ2-3; a possible D gene is TRBD2 (6 bases). The CDR3 totals 15 residues. In germline, CDR1 is SGHTA, CDR2 FQGNSA. CDR3 sequence (DNA): TGTGCCAGCAGCTCCGCGGGACGGCATCCGGCCACGCATTATTTT. Amino acid sequence: CASSSAGRHPATHYF.

This clonotype was seen many times. V usage is TRBV7-2 and J usage is TRBJ1-5; the D gene is possibly TRBD1 (5 bases). The V gene's germline CDR1 is SGHTA and CDR2 FQGNSA. The CDR3 length is 16 residues. V lost 4 bases, J lost 1 base, and 14 bases lay in between. The CDR3 loop reads CASSSFGGSSNQPQHF. For the CDR3, the DNA is TGTGCCAGCAGCTCTTTCGGGGGGTCGAGCAATCAGCCCCAGCATTTT.

This chain's CDR3 is CASNGEGGETQYF. The CDR3, as DNA: TGTGCCAGCAATGGGGAGGGGGGCGAGACCCAGTACTTC. The chain carries TRBV2 and TRBJ2-5, with D maybe TRBD2 (7 bases). The V and J ends lost 7 bases and 5 bases respectively, with 14 bases between them. Germline V CDR1 and CDR2: SNHLY, FYNNEI. There are 13 residues in the CDR3.

This clonotype was counted at least ten times. This chain joins TRBV4-2 and TRBJ2-7; no clear D gene. There are 11 residues in the CDR3. Germline CDR1 LGHNA, CDR2 YNFKEQ. Trimming left V 0 bases short and J 5 bases short, with 2 bases between. The CDR3 is CASSQEHEQYF. The CDR3 coding sequence is TGTGCCAGCAGCCAAGAACACGAGCAGTACTTC.

In regard to this clonotype: Germline is not matched at one junction end, which may reflect a read error. The rearrangement links TRBV24-1 to TRBJ2-2; weak D call: TRBD1 (5 bases). The DNA end is a closer match to TRBJ2-3, so the J assignment may be wrong. Germline lookup yields CDR1 KGHDR and CDR2 SFDVKD. The CDR3 is 16 amino acids. CDR3 in amino acids: CATSDLPAANTGTQYF. CDR3 coding DNA: TGTGCCACCAGTGATTTGCCCGCGGCAAACACAGGTACGCAGTATTTT.